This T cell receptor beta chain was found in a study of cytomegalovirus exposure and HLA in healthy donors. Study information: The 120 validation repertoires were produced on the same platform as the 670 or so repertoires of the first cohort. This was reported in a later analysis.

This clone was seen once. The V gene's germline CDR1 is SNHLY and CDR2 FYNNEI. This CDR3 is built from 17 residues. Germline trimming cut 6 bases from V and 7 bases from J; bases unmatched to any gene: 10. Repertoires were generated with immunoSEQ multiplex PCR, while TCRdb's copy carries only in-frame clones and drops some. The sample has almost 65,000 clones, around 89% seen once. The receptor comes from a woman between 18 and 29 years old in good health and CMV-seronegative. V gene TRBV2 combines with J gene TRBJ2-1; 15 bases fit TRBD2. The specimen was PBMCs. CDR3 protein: CASRRGLAGGPWNEQFF. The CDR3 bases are TGTGCCAGCAGGAGAGGACTAGCGGGAGGGCCTTGGAATGAGCAGTTCTTC. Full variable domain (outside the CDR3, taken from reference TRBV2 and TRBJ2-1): EPEVTQTPSHQVTQMGQEVILRCVPISNHLYFYWYRQILGQKVEFLVSFYNNEISEKSEIFDDQFSVERPDGSNFTLKIRSTKLEDSAMYFCASRRGLAGGPWNEQFFGPGTRLTVL.